Listed below are T cell receptor beta chains from one sample, sequenced in a study of blood T cell repertoires in COVID-19. Profiled with immunoSEQ multiplex PCR; TCRdb holds only in-frame clones, not every one. Among some 96,000 clones, approximately 86% were seen once, and the ten largest hold around an eighth. Sequencing was performed on peripheral blood. All receptors derive from a man aged 50 or older with active or convalescent COVID-19. The CDR3 runs from the conserved cysteine through the conserved F or W. The order of the fields is CDR3 protein, CDR3 DNA, J gene, CDR3 length, D gene, clone size, V gene. D genes are given only for firm matches. Expanded clones are given a class, and other clones once, few, many or no size at all.

cdr3_aa: CAWSSQRGGQYF
cdr3_nt: TGTGCCTGGAGTTCCCAGCGTGGAGGGCAGTACTTC
j_call: TRBJ2-7
cdr3_length: 12
d_call: .
clone_size: few
v_call: TRBV30

cdr3_aa: CASSREGGYEQYF
cdr3_nt: TGTGCCAGCAGTCGGGAGGGGGGCTACGAGCAGTACTTC
j_call: TRBJ2-7
cdr3_length: 13
d_call: TRBD2
clone_size: .
v_call: TRBV6-5

cdr3_aa: CASSLGGPNQPQHF
cdr3_nt: TGTGCCAGCAGTTTAGGGGGCCCCAATCAGCCCCAGCATTTT
j_call: TRBJ1-5
cdr3_length: 14
d_call: .
clone_size: .
v_call: TRBV27

cdr3_aa: CASSPLTWAAGGLLSSYNEQFF
cdr3_nt: TGTGCCAGCAGCCCTTTGACCTGGGCAGCGGGAGGGCTACTAAGCTCCTACAATGAGCAGTTCTTC
j_call: TRBJ2-1
cdr3_length: 22
d_call: TRBD2
clone_size: .
v_call: TRBV3-1/TRBV3-2

cdr3_aa: CASTGDRGNTEAFF
cdr3_nt: TGTGCCAGCACTGGGGACAGGGGGAACACTGAAGCTTTCTTT
j_call: TRBJ1-1
cdr3_length: 14
d_call: TRBD1
clone_size: .
v_call: TRBV2

cdr3_aa: CASSGGSRMSKETQYF
cdr3_nt: TGTGCCAGTAGTGGGGGGTCCCGGATGTCCAAAGAGACCCAGTACTTC
j_call: TRBJ2-5
cdr3_length: 16
d_call: .
clone_size: .
v_call: TRBV19

cdr3_aa: CASSQELQSTVTQYF
cdr3_nt: TGTGCCAGCAGCCAAGAACTACAATCGACAGTGACCCAGTACTTC
j_call: TRBJ2-5
cdr3_length: 15
d_call: .
clone_size: .
v_call: TRBV3-1/TRBV3-2

cdr3_aa: CASRSLGVGAKNIQYF
cdr3_nt: TGTGCCAGCAGGTCCCTAGGGGTTGGGGCCAAAAACATTCAGTACTTC
j_call: TRBJ2-4
cdr3_length: 16
d_call: .
clone_size: .
v_call: TRBV27

cdr3_aa: CASSQGLASLYEQYF
cdr3_nt: TGTGCCAGCAGCCAAGGACTAGCGAGTCTCTACGAGCAGTACTTC
j_call: TRBJ2-7
cdr3_length: 15
d_call: TRBD2
clone_size: once
v_call: TRBV3-1/TRBV3-2

cdr3_aa: CASSFWAVDRDYEQYF
cdr3_nt: TGTGCCAGCAGCTTTTGGGCCGTTGACAGGGACTACGAGCAGTACTTC
j_call: TRBJ2-7
cdr3_length: 16
d_call: TRBD1
clone_size: .
v_call: TRBV11-2

cdr3_aa: CATSGGLAGVMDTQYF
cdr3_nt: TGTGCCACCAGTGGCGGACTAGCGGGAGTAATGGATACGCAGTATTTT
j_call: TRBJ2-3
cdr3_length: 16
d_call: TRBD2
clone_size: .
v_call: TRBV24-1

cdr3_aa: CASSLVGSTEAFF
cdr3_nt: TGTGCCAGCTCACTTGTGGGGAGCACTGAAGCTTTCTTT
j_call: TRBJ1-1
cdr3_length: 13
d_call: .
clone_size: .
v_call: TRBV18

cdr3_aa: CASSGVVTGELFF
cdr3_nt: TGTGCCAGCAGCGGAGTGGTCACCGGGGAGCTGTTTTTT
j_call: TRBJ2-2
cdr3_length: 13
d_call: .
clone_size: .
v_call: TRBV9

cdr3_aa: CASSPGTANTGELFF
cdr3_nt: TGCGCCAGCAGCCCAGGGACAGCGAACACCGGGGAGCTGTTTTTT
j_call: TRBJ2-2
cdr3_length: 15
d_call: TRBD1
clone_size: .
v_call: TRBV5-1

cdr3_aa: CASSSTAGTRSYEQYF
cdr3_nt: TGTGCCAGCAGTTCAACAGCCGGGACTAGATCCTACGAGCAGTACTTC
j_call: TRBJ2-7
cdr3_length: 16
d_call: TRBD2
clone_size: .
v_call: TRBV7-9

cdr3_aa: CASSGTGRADTQYF
cdr3_nt: TGTGCCAGCAGCGGGACAGGTCGCGCAGATACGCAGTATTTT
j_call: TRBJ2-3
cdr3_length: 14
d_call: TRBD1
clone_size: .
v_call: TRBV6-5

cdr3_aa: CASSTRGFNSLGNTIYF
cdr3_nt: TGTGCCAGTAGTACCAGGGGTTTCAACTCCCTGGGAAACACCATATATTTT
j_call: TRBJ1-3
cdr3_length: 17
d_call: .
clone_size: .
v_call: TRBV19

cdr3_aa: CASGQGDGTLHF
cdr3_nt: TGTGCCAGCGGACAGGGGGATGGCACCCTCCACTTT
j_call: TRBJ1-6
cdr3_length: 12
d_call: TRBD1
clone_size: .
v_call: TRBV5-5

cdr3_aa: CASSYRALGDYEQFF
cdr3_nt: TGTGCCAGCAGTTACAGAGCTCTAGGGGATTATGAGCAGTTCTTC
j_call: TRBJ2-1
cdr3_length: 15
d_call: .
clone_size: .
v_call: TRBV6-2/TRBV6-3

cdr3_aa: CASSPLSSGFAEQYF
cdr3_nt: TGTGCCAGCTCCCCCCTAAGTTCAGGTTTCGCCGAGCAGTACTTC
j_call: TRBJ2-7
cdr3_length: 15
d_call: .
clone_size: .
v_call: TRBV18

cdr3_aa: CSVHRDRGTEAFF
cdr3_nt: TGCAGCGTCCATCGGGACAGAGGCACTGAAGCTTTCTTT
j_call: TRBJ1-1
cdr3_length: 13
d_call: TRBD1
clone_size: .
v_call: TRBV29-1

cdr3_aa: CASSLRDSYEQYF
cdr3_nt: TGTGCCAGCAGTCTCCGGGACTCCTACGAGCAGTACTTC
j_call: TRBJ2-7
cdr3_length: 13
d_call: .
clone_size: .
v_call: TRBV27

cdr3_aa: CASSEALQGARQYF
cdr3_nt: TGTGCCAGCAGTGAAGCGCTTCAGGGGGCGCGGCAGTACTTC
j_call: TRBJ2-7
cdr3_length: 14
d_call: TRBD1
clone_size: few
v_call: TRBV6-1

cdr3_aa: CSAPTSSGGNNEQFF
cdr3_nt: TGCAGCGCCCCGACTAGCTCCGGAGGTAACAATGAGCAGTTCTTC
j_call: TRBJ2-1
cdr3_length: 15
d_call: TRBD2
clone_size: .
v_call: TRBV29-1

cdr3_aa: CASSLLQGPENIQYF
cdr3_nt: TGCGCCAGCAGCTTGTTACAGGGGCCGGAAAACATTCAGTACTTC
j_call: TRBJ2-4
cdr3_length: 15
d_call: TRBD1
clone_size: .
v_call: TRBV5-1

cdr3_aa: CASSPAGLATEQFF
cdr3_nt: TGCGCCAGCAGCCCCGCGGGACTAGCGACTGAGCAGTTCTTC
j_call: TRBJ2-1
cdr3_length: 14
d_call: TRBD2
clone_size: .
v_call: TRBV5-1

cdr3_aa: CASSSARPIVSNQPQHF
cdr3_nt: TGTGCCAGTAGTTCGGCCAGGCCGATTGTGAGCAATCAGCCCCAGCATTTT
j_call: TRBJ1-5
cdr3_length: 17
d_call: .
clone_size: once
v_call: TRBV19

cdr3_aa: CASSAQGPVEQYF
cdr3_nt: TGTGCCAGCAGCGCTCAGGGGCCGGTCGAGCAGTACTTC
j_call: TRBJ2-7
cdr3_length: 13
d_call: .
clone_size: .
v_call: TRBV11-2

cdr3_aa: CASSPDRGPGNTIYF
cdr3_nt: TGTGCCAGCAGCCCCGACAGGGGGCCTGGAAACACCATATATTTT
j_call: TRBJ1-3
cdr3_length: 15
d_call: TRBD1
clone_size: once
v_call: TRBV11-2

cdr3_aa: CASSQERRTGNEKLFF
cdr3_nt: TGTGCCAGCAGCCAAGAAAGAAGGACAGGGAATGAAAAACTGTTTTTT
j_call: TRBJ1-4
cdr3_length: 16
d_call: TRBD1
clone_size: few
v_call: TRBV3-1/TRBV3-2

cdr3_aa: CASSQERGSFSGELFF
cdr3_nt: TGTGCCAGCAGCCAAGAGCGCGGGAGTTTCAGCGGGGAGCTGTTTTTT
j_call: TRBJ2-2
cdr3_length: 16
d_call: TRBD2
clone_size: .
v_call: TRBV4-2

cdr3_aa: CAISESADYSGANVLTF
cdr3_nt: TGTGCCATCAGTGAGTCCGCGGATTACTCTGGGGCCAACGTCCTGACTTTC
j_call: TRBJ2-6
cdr3_length: 17
d_call: .
clone_size: .
v_call: TRBV10-3

cdr3_aa: CASSQEGGVEGYTF
cdr3_nt: TGTGCCAGCAGCCAAGAGGGAGGGGTCGAAGGCTACACCTTC
j_call: TRBJ1-2
cdr3_length: 14
d_call: .
clone_size: .
v_call: TRBV14

cdr3_aa: CASRKSLPTEAFF
cdr3_nt: TGTGCCAGCCGAAAAAGCCTCCCCACTGAAGCTTTCTTT
j_call: TRBJ1-1
cdr3_length: 13
d_call: .
clone_size: .
v_call: TRBV6-5

cdr3_aa: CASRGNRFNTGELFF
cdr3_nt: TGTGCCAGCAGGGGTAACAGATTCAACACCGGGGAGCTGTTTTTT
j_call: TRBJ2-2
cdr3_length: 15
d_call: .
clone_size: .
v_call: TRBV6-5

cdr3_aa: CASSTRAGGQPQHF
cdr3_nt: TGTGCCAGCAGCACCCGCGCCGGAGGACAGCCCCAGCATTTT
j_call: TRBJ1-5
cdr3_length: 14
d_call: .
clone_size: .
v_call: TRBV3-1/TRBV3-2

cdr3_aa: CASSRDRGSEAFF
cdr3_nt: TGTGCCAGTAGTAGGGACAGGGGGTCTGAAGCTTTCTTT
j_call: TRBJ1-1
cdr3_length: 13
d_call: TRBD1
clone_size: .
v_call: TRBV19

cdr3_aa: CSADRIGRDGYTF
cdr3_nt: TGCAGCGCCGACAGGATCGGGCGGGATGGCTACACCTTC
j_call: TRBJ1-2
cdr3_length: 13
d_call: .
clone_size: .
v_call: TRBV29-1

cdr3_aa: CASSQGTASYEQYF
cdr3_nt: TGTGCCAGCAGCCAAGGGACTGCCTCCTACGAGCAGTACTTC
j_call: TRBJ2-7
cdr3_length: 14
d_call: .
clone_size: .
v_call: TRBV3-1/TRBV3-2

cdr3_aa: CASSSAGRGYEQYF
cdr3_nt: TGTGCCAGCAGCTCCGCCGGGAGAGGTTACGAGCAGTACTTC
j_call: TRBJ2-7
cdr3_length: 14
d_call: .
clone_size: .
v_call: TRBV7-2

cdr3_aa: CATSRDRASAQETQYF
cdr3_nt: TGTGCCACCAGCAGAGACCGGGCTAGCGCCCAAGAGACCCAGTACTTC
j_call: TRBJ2-5
cdr3_length: 16
d_call: .
clone_size: .
v_call: TRBV15

cdr3_aa: CASRGGSSYNEQFF
cdr3_nt: TGTGCCTCACGAGGCGGGAGCTCCTACAATGAGCAGTTCTTC
j_call: TRBJ2-1
cdr3_length: 14
d_call: TRBD2
clone_size: once
v_call: TRBV2

cdr3_aa: CASSPGPRSRETQYF
cdr3_nt: TGTGCCAGCTCACCAGGTCCCAGGTCAAGAGAGACCCAGTACTTC
j_call: TRBJ2-5
cdr3_length: 15
d_call: .
clone_size: .
v_call: TRBV18

cdr3_aa: CASSTYQGTDTQYF
cdr3_nt: TGTGCCAGCAGTACGTACCAGGGCACAGATACGCAGTATTTT
j_call: TRBJ2-3
cdr3_length: 14
d_call: .
clone_size: .
v_call: TRBV27

cdr3_aa: CASSRWTSDDEQFF
cdr3_nt: TGTGCCAGCAGCCGATGGACTAGCGACGATGAGCAGTTCTTC
j_call: TRBJ2-1
cdr3_length: 14
d_call: TRBD2
clone_size: once
v_call: TRBV11-3